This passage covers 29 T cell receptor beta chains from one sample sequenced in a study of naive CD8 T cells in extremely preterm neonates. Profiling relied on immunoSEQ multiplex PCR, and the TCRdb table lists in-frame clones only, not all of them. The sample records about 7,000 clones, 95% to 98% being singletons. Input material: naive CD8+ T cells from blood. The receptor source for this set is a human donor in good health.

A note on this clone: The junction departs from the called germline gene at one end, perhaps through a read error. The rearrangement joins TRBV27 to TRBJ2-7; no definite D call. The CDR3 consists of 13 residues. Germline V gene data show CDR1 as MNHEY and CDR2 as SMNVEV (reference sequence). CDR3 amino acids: CASSLTLSHEQYF. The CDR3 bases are TGTGCCAGCAGTTTAACTCTCTCCCACGAGCAGTACTTC.

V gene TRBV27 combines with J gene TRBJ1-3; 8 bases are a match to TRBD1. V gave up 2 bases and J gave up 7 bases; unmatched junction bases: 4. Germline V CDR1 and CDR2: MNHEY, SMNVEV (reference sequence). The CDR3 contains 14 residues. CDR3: CASSLTGGGNTIYF. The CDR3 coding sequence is TGTGCCAGCAGTTTAACAGGGGGTGGGAACACCATATATTTT.

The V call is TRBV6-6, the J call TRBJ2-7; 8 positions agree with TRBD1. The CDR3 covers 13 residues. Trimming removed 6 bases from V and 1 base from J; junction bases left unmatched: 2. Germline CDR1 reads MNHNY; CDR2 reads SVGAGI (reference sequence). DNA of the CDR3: TGTGCCAGCAGCCGACAGGGGTCCTACGAGCAGTACTTC. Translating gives CASSRQGSYEQYF.

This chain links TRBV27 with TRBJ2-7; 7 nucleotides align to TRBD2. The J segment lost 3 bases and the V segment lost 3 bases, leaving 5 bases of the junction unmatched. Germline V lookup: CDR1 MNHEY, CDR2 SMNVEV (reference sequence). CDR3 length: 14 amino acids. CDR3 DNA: TGTGCCAGCAGTTTGGGAGGGGACCTCTACGAGCAGTACTTC. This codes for CASSLGGDLYEQYF.

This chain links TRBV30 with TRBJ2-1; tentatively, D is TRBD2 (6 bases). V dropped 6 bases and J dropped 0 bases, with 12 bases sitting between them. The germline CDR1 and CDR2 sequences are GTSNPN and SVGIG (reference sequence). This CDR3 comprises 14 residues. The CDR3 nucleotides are TGTGCCTGCGCACCGACTAGCTCCTACAATGAGCAGTTCTTC. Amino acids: CACAPTSSYNEQFF.

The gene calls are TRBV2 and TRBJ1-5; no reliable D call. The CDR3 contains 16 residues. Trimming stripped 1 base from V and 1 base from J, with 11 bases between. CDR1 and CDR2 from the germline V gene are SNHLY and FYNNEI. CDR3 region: CASSEGWSASNQPQHF. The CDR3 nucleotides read TGTGCCAGCAGTGAAGGGTGGAGCGCGAGCAATCAGCCCCAGCATTTT.

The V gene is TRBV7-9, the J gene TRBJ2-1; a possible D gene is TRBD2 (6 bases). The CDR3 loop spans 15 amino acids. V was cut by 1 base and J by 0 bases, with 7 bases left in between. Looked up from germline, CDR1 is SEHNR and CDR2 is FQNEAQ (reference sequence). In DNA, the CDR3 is TGTGCCAGCAGCTTAGACGGGAGCTCCTACAATGAGCAGTTCTTC. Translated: CASSLDGSSYNEQFF.

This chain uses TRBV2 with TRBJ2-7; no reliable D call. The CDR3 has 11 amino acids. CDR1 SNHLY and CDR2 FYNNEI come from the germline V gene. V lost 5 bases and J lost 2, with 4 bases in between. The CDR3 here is CASSTAYEQYF. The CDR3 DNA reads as TGTGCCAGCAGTACTGCCTACGAGCAGTACTTC.

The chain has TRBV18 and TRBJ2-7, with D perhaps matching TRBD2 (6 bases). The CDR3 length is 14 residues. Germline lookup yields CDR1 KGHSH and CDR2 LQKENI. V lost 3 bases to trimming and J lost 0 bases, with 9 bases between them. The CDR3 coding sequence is TGTGCCAGCTCACCGGGTAGCGGCTCCTACGAGCAGTACTTC. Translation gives CASSPGSGSYEQYF.

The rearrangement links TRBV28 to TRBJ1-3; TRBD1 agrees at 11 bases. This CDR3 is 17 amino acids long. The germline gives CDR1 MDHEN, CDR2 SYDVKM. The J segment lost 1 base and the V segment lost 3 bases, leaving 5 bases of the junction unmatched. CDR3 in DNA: TGTGCCAGCAGTTTTGGGACAGGGGGGGCGTCTGGAAACACCATATATTTT. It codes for CASSFGTGGASGNTIYF.

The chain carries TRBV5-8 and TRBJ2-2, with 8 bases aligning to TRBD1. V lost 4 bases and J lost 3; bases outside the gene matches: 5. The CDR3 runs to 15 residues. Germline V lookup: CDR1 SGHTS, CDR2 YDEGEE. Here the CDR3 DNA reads TGTGCCAGCAGCCTATGGACAGGGCACACCGGGGAGCTGTTTTTT. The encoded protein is CASSLWTGHTGELFF.

The CDR3 here is CASSLEGRGDYGYTF. For the CDR3, the DNA is TGTGCCAGCAGCTTAGAGGGCAGGGGTGACTATGGCTACACCTTC. The gene calls are TRBV11-2 and TRBJ1-2, with D perhaps matching TRBD1 (6 bases). CDR1 and CDR2 from the germline V gene are SGHAT and FQNNGV. The length of the CDR3 is 15 residues. The V end was cut by 0 bases, the J end by 3 bases, with 11 bases between.

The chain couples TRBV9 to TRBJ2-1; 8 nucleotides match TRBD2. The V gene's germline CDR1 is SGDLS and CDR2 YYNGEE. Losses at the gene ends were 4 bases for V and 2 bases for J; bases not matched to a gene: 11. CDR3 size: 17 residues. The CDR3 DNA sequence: TGTGCCAGCAGCCCCGAAATCGGGGGACTAGCCTACAATGAGCAGTTCTTC. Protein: CASSPEIGGLAYNEQFF.

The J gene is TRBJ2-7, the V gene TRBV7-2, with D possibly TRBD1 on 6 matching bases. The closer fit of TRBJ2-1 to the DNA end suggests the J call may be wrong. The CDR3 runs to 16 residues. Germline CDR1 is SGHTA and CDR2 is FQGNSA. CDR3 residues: CASSYRQESYYNEQFF. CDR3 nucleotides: TGTGCCAGCAGCTACCGACAGGAATCATACTACAATGAGCAGTTCTTC.

The CDR3: CASSYSGGGYGYTF. Here the CDR3 DNA reads TGTGCCAGCAGTTACTCGGGGGGGGGCTATGGCTACACCTTC. The chain combines TRBV6-5 with TRBJ1-2, with a tentative D call TRBD1 (5 bases). With 0 bases removed from V and 4 bases from J, the gap between germline ends came to 9 bases. Germline lookup yields CDR1 MNHEY and CDR2 SVGAGI. The CDR3 spans 14 residues.

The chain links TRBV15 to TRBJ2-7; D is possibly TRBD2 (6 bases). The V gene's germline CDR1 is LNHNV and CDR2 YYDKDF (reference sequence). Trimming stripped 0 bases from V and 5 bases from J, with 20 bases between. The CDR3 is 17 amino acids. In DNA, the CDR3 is TGTGCCACCAGCAGAGACCTCCTTGGAGGGAGTGAGGACGAGCAGTACTTC. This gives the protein CATSRDLLGGSEDEQYF.

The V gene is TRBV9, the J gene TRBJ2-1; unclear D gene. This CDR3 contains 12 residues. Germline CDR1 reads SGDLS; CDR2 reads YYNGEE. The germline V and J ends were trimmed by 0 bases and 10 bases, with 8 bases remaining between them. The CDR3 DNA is TGTGCCAGCAGCGTAGGGGCCAGCGAGCAGTTCTTC. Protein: CASSVGASEQFF.

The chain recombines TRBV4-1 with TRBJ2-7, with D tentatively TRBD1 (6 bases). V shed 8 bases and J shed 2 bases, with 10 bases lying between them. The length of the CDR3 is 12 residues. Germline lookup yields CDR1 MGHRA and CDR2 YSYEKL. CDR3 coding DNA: TGCGCCAGCGGGGGCAGCACCTACGAGCAGTACTTC. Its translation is CASGGSTYEQYF.

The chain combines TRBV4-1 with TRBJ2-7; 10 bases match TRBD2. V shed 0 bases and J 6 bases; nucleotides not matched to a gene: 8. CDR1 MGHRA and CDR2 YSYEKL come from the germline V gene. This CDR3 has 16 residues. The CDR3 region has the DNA TGCGCCAGCAGCCAAGAGGGAGCGGGAGGGCCGAGCGAGCAGTACTTC. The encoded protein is CASSQEGAGGPSEQYF.

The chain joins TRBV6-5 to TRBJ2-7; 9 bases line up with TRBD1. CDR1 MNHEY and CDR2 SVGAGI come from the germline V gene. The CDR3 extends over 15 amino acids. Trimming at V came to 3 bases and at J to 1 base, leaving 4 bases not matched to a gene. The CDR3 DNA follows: TGTGCCAGCAGTTATCTGACAGGGGGTTCCTACGAGCAGTACTTC. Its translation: CASSYLTGGSYEQYF.

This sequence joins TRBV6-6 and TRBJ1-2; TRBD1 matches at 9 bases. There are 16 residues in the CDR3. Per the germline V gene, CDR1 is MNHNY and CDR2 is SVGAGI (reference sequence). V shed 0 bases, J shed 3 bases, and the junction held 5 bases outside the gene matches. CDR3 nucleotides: TGTGCCAGCAGTTACTCGAGACAGGGGGTTGACTATGGCTACACCTTC. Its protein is CASSYSRQGVDYGYTF.

Here the CDR3 reads CASSDPGQGYEQYF. CDR3 bases: TGTGCCAGCAGTGATCCGGGACAGGGCTACGAGCAGTACTTC. This rearrangement joins TRBV25-1 to TRBJ2-7, with TRBD1 identical over 9 bases. The CDR3 consists of 14 residues. In germline, CDR1 is MGHDK, CDR2 SYGVNS. Unmatched junction bases numbered 3, after V lost 3 bases and J lost 3 bases.

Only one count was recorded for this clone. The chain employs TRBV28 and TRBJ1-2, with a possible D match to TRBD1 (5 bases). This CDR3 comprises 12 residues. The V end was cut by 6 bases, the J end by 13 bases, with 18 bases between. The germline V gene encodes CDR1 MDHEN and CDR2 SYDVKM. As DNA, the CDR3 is TGTGCCAGCAGATCCTTGGGGGGTTATGGCACCTTC. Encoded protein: CASRSLGGYGTF.

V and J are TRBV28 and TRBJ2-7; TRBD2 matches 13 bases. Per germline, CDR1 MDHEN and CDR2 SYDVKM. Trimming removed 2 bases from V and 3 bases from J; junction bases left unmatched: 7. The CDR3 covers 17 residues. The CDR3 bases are TGTGCCAGCAGTTTACGCTCGGGACTAGCGGGATTCTACGAGCAGTACTTC. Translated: CASSLRSGLAGFYEQYF.

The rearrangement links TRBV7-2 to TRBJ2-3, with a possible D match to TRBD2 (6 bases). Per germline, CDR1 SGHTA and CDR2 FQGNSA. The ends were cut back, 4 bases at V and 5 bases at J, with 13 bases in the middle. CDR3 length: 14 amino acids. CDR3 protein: CASSSPPEGDTQYF. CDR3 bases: TGTGCCAGCAGCTCTCCCCCGGAGGGAGATACGCAGTATTTT.

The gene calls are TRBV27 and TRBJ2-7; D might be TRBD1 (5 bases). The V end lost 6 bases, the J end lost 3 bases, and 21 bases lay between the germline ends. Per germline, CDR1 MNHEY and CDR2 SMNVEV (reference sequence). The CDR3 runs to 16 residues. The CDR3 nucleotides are TGTGCCAGCAGCCCATTCAGGGAAGGGGAACTCTACGAGCAGTACTTC. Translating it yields CASSPFREGELYEQYF.

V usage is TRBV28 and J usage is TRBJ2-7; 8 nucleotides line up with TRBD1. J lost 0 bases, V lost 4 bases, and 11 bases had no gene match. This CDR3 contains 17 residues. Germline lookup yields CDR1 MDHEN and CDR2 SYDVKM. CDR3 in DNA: TGTGCCAGCAGTTGGCCAGGGGGCGCAGGGAGCTCCTACGAGCAGTACTTC. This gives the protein CASSWPGGAGSSYEQYF. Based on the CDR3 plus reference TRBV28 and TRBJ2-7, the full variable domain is DVKVTQSSRYLVKRTGEKVFLECVQDMDHENMFWYRQDPGLGLRLIYFSYDVKMKEKGDIPEGYSVSREKKERFSLILESASTNQTSMYLCASSWPGGAGSSYEQYFGPGTRLTVT.

CDR3 in DNA: TGTGCCAGCAACAGGTCGACCACTGAAGCTTTCTTT. Translated: CASNRSTTEAFF. The J gene is TRBJ1-1, the V gene TRBV28; D is perhaps TRBD1 (5 bases). The CDR3 spans 12 residues. V lost 7 bases and J lost 4, with 10 bases in between. In germline, CDR1 is MDHEN, CDR2 SYDVKM. Combining the CDR3 with reference TRBV28 and TRBJ1-1 gives the whole variable domain DVKVTQSSRYLVKRTGEKVFLECVQDMDHENMFWYRQDPGLGLRLIYFSYDVKMKEKGDIPEGYSVSREKKERFSLILESASTNQTSMYLCASNRSTTEAFFGQGTRLTVV.

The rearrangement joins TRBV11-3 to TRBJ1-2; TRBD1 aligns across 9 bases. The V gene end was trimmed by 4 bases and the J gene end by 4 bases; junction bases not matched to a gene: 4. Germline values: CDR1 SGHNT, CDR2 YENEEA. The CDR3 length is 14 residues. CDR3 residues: CASSSMTGGYGYTF. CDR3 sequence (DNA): TGTGCCAGCAGCTCTATGACAGGGGGCTATGGCTACACCTTC. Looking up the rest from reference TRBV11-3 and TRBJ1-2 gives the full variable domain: EAGVVQSPRYKIIEKKQPVAFWCNPISGHNTLYWYLQNLGQGPELLIRYENEEAVDDSQLPKDRFSAERLKGVDSTLKIQPAELGDSAVYLCASSSMTGGYGYTFGSGTRLTVV.